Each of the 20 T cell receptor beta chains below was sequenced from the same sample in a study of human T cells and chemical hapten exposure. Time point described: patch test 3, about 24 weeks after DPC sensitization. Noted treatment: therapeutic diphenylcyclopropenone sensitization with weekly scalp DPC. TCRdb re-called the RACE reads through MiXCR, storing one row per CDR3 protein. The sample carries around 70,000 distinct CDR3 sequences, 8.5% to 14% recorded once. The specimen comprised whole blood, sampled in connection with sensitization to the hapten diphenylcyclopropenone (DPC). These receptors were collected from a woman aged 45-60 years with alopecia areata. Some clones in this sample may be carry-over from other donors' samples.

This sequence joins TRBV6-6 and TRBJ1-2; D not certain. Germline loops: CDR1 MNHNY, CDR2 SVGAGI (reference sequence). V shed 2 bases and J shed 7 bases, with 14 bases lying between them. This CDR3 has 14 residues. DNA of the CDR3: TGTGCCAGCAGTTACGGGTCCCTAAGGAGTGGCTACACCTTC. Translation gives CASSYGSLRSGYTF.

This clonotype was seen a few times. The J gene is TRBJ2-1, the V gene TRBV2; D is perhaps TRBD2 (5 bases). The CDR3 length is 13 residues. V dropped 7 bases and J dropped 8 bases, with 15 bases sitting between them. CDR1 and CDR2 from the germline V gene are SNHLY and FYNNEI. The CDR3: CASTATEEDEQFF. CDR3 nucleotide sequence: TGTGCCAGCACCGCTACAGAGGAGGATGAGCAGTTCTTC.

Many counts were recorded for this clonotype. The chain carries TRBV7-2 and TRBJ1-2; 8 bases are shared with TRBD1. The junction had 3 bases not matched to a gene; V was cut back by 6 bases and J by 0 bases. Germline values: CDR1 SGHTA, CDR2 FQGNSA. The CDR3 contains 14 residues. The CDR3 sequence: CASRGTGANYGYTF. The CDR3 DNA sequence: TGTGCCAGCAGAGGGACAGGCGCTAACTATGGCTACACCTTC.

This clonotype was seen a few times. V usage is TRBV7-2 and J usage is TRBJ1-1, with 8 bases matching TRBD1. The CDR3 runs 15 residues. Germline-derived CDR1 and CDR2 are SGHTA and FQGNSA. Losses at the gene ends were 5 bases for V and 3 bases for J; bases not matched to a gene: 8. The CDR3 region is CASSPWTGTYTEAFF. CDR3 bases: TGTGCCAGCAGCCCGTGGACAGGGACATACACTGAAGCTTTCTTT.

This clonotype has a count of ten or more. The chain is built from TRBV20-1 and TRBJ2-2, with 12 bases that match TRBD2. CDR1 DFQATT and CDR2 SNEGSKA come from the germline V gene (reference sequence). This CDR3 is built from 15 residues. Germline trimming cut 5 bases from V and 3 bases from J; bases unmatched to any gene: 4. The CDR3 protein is CSASTSGGYTGELFF. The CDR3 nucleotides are TGCAGTGCTTCGACTAGCGGGGGATACACCGGGGAGCTGTTTTTT.

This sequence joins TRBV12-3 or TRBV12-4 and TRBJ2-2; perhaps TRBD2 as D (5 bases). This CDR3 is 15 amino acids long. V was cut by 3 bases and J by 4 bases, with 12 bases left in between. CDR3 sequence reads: CASSFFQGSTGELFF. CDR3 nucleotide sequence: TGTGCCAGCAGTTTTTTTCAAGGGAGCACCGGGGAGCTGTTTTTT.

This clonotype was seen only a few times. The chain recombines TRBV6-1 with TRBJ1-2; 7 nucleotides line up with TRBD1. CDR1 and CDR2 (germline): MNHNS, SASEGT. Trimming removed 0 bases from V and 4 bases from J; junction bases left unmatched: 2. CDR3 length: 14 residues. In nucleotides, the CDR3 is TGTGCCAGCAGTGAAGCAAACAGGGGCTATGGCTACACCTTC. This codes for CASSEANRGYGYTF.

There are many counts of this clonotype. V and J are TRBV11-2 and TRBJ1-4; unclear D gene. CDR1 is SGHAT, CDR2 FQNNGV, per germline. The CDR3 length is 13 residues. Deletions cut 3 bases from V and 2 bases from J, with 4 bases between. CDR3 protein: CASSLSTNEKLFF. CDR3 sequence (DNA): TGTGCCAGCAGCTTGTCTACTAATGAAAAACTGTTTTTT.

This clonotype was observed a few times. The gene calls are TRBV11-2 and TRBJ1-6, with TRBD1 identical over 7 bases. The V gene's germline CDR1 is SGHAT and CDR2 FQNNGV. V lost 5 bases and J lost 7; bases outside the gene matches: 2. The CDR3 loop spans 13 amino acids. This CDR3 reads CASSDRVNSPLHF. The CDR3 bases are TGTGCCAGCAGCGACAGGGTGAATTCACCCCTCCACTTT.

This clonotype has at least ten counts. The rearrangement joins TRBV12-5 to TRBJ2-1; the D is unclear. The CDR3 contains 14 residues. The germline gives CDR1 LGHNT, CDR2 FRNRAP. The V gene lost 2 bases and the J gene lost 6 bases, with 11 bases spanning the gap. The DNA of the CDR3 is TGTGCTAGTGGTTTGCTAAATACGCCCAATGAGCAGTTCTTC. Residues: CASGLLNTPNEQFF.

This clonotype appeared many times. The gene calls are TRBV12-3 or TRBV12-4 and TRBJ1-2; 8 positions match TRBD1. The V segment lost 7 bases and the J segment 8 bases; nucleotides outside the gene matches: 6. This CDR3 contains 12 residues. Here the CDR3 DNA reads TGTGCCAGCACCCTGGCAGGGGGCGGCTACACCTTC. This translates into CASTLAGGGYTF.

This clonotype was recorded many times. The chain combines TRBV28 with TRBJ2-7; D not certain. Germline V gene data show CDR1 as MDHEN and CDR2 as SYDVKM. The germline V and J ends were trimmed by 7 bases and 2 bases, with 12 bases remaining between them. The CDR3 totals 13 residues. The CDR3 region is CASIRYTPYEQYF. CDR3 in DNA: TGTGCCAGCATTCGTTACACACCCTACGAGCAGTACTTC. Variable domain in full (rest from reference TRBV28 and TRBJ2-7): DVKVTQSSRYLVKRTGEKVFLECVQDMDHENMFWYRQDPGLGLRLIYFSYDVKMKEKGDIPEGYSVSREKKERFSLILESASTNQTSMYLCASIRYTPYEQYFGPGTRLTVT.

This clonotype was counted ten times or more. The CDR3 protein is CASSLYREGHEQYF. DNA for the CDR3: TGCGCCAGCAGCTTGTACAGGGAGGGGCACGAGCAGTACTTC. The chain combines TRBV5-1 with TRBJ2-7, with D perhaps matching TRBD2 (7 bases). The CDR3 length is 14 residues. Germline V gene lookup returns CDR1 SGHRS and CDR2 YFSETQ. The V end lost 1 base, the J end lost 5 bases, and 13 bases lay between the germline ends.

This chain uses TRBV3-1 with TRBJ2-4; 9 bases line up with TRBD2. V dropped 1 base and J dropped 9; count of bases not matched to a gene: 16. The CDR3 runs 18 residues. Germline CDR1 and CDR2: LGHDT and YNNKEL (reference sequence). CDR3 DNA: TGTGCCAGCAGCCAAGGGCCACCCGGCGGGGGGGCCCTTAGCATTCAGTACTTC. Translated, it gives CASSQGPPGGGALSIQYF. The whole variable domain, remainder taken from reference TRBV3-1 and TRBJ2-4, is DTAVSQTPKYLVTQMGNDKSIKCEQNLGHDTMYWYKQDSKKFLKIMFSYNNKELIINETVPNRFSPKSPDKAHLNLHINSLELGDSAVYFCASSQGPPGGGALSIQYFGAGTRLSVL.

The CDR3 bases are TGCAGTGCTCAGCGGGAGTACAATGAGCAGTTCTTC. It yields the protein CSAQREYNEQFF. The chain employs TRBV20-1 and TRBJ2-1; 8 nucleotides match TRBD2. Losses at the gene ends were 5 bases for V and 4 bases for J; bases not matched to a gene: 1. The CDR3 totals 12 residues. Germline V gives CDR1 DFQATT, CDR2 SNEGSKA (reference sequence).

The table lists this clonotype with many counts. The CDR3 sequence is CASSLPGSYEQYF. CDR3 in DNA: TGTGCCAGCAGCTTACCAGGGTCCTACGAGCAGTACTTC. This chain links TRBV11-2 with TRBJ2-7, with D perhaps TRBD1 (5 bases). The V end was cut by 2 bases, the J end by 1 base, with 6 bases between. This CDR3 spans 13 amino acids. From germline, CDR1 is SGHAT and CDR2 FQNNGV.

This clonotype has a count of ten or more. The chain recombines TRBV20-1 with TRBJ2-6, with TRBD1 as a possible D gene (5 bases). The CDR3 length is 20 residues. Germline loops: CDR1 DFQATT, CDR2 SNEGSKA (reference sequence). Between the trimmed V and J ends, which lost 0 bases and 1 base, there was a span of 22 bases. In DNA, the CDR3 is TGCAGTGCTAGAGATCGGCGCCGGCAGGGTAGAATTTCTGGGGCCAACGTCCTGACTTTC. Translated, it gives CSARDRRRQGRISGANVLTF.

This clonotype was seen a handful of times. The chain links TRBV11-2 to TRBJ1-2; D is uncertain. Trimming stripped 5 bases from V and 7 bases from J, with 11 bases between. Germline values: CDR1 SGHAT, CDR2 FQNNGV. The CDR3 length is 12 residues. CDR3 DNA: TGTGCCAGCAGCCATGTTTCAGCTGGCTACACCTTC. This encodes CASSHVSAGYTF.

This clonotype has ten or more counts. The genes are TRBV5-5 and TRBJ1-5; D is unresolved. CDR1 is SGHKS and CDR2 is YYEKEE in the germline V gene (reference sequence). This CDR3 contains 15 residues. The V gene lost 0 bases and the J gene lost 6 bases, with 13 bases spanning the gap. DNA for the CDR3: TGTGCCAGCAGCTTGGCGGGGTCATGGGGTCAGCCCCAGCATTTT. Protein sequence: CASSLAGSWGQPQHF.

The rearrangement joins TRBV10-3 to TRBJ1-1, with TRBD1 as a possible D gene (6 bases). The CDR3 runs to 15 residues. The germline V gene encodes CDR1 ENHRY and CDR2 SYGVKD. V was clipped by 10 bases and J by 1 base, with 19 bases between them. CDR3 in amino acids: CATMPIGGKNTEAFF. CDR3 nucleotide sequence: TGTGCCACCATGCCTATAGGGGGAAAGAACACTGAAGCTTTCTTT.